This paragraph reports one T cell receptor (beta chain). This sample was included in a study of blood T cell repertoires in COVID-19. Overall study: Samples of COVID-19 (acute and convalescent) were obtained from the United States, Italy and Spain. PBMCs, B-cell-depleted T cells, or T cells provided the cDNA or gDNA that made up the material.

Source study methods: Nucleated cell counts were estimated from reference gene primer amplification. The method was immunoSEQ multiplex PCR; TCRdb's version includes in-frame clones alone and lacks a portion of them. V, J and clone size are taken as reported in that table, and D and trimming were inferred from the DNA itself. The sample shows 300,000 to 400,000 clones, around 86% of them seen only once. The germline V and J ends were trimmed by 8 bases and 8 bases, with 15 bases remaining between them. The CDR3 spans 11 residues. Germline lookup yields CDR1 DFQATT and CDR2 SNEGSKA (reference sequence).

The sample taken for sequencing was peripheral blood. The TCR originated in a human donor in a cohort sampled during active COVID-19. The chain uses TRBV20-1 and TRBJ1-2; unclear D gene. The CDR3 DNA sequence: TGCAGTCCCAGGTGGAGGAGCGGCTACACCTTC. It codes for CSPRWRSGYTF.